One and the same sample provided the 11 T cell receptor beta chains below, sequenced in a study of T cells after yellow fever vaccination. TCRdb re-called the 5' RACE reads through MiXCR, storing one row per CDR3 protein. The profile shows 230,000 or so distinct CDR3 sequences, over 6.5% of them singletons. Source: CD4+ T cells sorted from PBMCs, taken on the day of the yellow fever booster vaccination. Receptors originate from a man younger than 45 who received the YFV17D yellow fever vaccine.

This clonotype was observed at least ten times. The CDR3 region is CASSYSYSGAKHAGELFF. The CDR3 coding sequence is TGTGCCAGCAGTTACTCCTACAGCGGGGCGAAACACGCCGGGGAGCTGTTTTTT. This chain connects TRBV6-2 or TRBV6-3 to TRBJ2-2; the match to TRBD2 covers 7 bases. The CDR3 consists of 18 residues. J lost 6 bases, V lost 0 bases, and 13 bases had no gene match. Germline CDR1 reads MNHEY; CDR2 reads SVGEGT.

This clonotype was detected many times. The rearrangement links TRBV9 to TRBJ2-1; 12 bases match TRBD2. This CDR3 spans 14 amino acids. Germline loops: CDR1 SGDLS, CDR2 YYNGEE. After removal of 2 bases from V and 9 bases from J, the junction contained 3 bases not matched to a gene. CDR3 in amino acids: CASSVTTSGSEQFF. In nucleotides, the CDR3 is TGTGCCAGCAGCGTCACGACTAGCGGGAGTGAGCAGTTCTTC.

This clonotype was seen many times. The chain joins TRBV5-1 to TRBJ2-6; D is possibly TRBD2 (6 bases). The length of the CDR3 is 18 residues. Germline-derived CDR1 and CDR2 are SGHRS and YFSETQ. V was cut by 1 base and J by 0 bases, with 14 bases left in between. The CDR3 nucleotides are TGCGCCAGCAGCTTGATGGCTAGCGTTCGCTCTGGGGCCAACGTCCTGACTTTC. The encoded protein is CASSLMASVRSGANVLTF.

Ten or more counts support this clonotype. The chain recombines TRBV7-9 with TRBJ2-1, with unresolved D. This CDR3 has 15 residues. Germline CDR1 is SEHNR and CDR2 is FQNEAQ (reference sequence). The V end lost 2 bases, the J end lost 6 bases, and 14 bases lay between the germline ends. CDR3 sequence (DNA): TGTGCCAGCAGCTTAAGGCGTACCGGCCCCAATGAGCAGTTCTTC. Its protein product is CASSLRRTGPNEQFF. The full variable domain, rest sourced from reference TRBV7-9 and TRBJ2-1, is DTGVSQNPRHKITKRGQNVTFRCDPISEHNRLYWYRQTLGQGPEFLTYFQNEAQLEKSRLLSDRFSAERPKGSFSTLEIQRTEQGDSAMYLCASSLRRTGPNEQFFGPGTRLTVL.

V gene TRBV10-3 combines with J gene TRBJ2-7, with D perhaps TRBD1 (6 bases). Germline V gives CDR1 ENHRY, CDR2 SYGVKD. The ends were cut back, 7 bases at V and 2 bases at J, with 12 bases in the middle. CDR3 length: 13 amino acids. The CDR3 reads CAITDREAYEQYF. CDR3 bases: TGTGCCATCACGGACAGAGAAGCCTACGAGCAGTACTTC.

V gene TRBV6-5 combines with J gene TRBJ1-5; D gene unclear. Germline assignment: CDR1 MNHEY and CDR2 SVGAGI. The CDR3 is made up of 15 amino acids. V lost 0 bases and J 0 bases, leaving 6 bases between the germline ends. The chain's CDR3 is CASSYSGNSNQPQHF. CDR3 DNA: TGTGCCAGCAGTTACTCAGGCAATAGCAATCAGCCCCAGCATTTT.

The gene calls are TRBV29-1 and TRBJ2-5, with D maybe TRBD2 (6 bases). V gave up 4 bases and J gave up 7 bases, with 25 bases separating them. Per the germline V gene, CDR1 is SQVTM and CDR2 is ANQGSEA. This CDR3 is 16 amino acids long. As DNA, the CDR3 is TGCAGCGTTGTACCCGGGACTCCCGGGAGTGGTAGGACCCAGTACTTC. This codes for CSVVPGTPGSGRTQYF.

This clonotype was counted a few times. The genes are TRBV12-3 or TRBV12-4 and TRBJ2-7, with D possibly TRBD2 on 5 matching bases. The V end was cut by 5 bases, the J end by 6 bases, with 14 bases between. CDR3 length: 13 residues. CDR3 protein: CASSATRSSEQYF. The CDR3 coding sequence is TGTGCCAGCAGTGCCACTAGATCTTCCGAGCAGTACTTC.

This chain connects TRBV5-1 to TRBJ2-6; D is unclear. Per germline, CDR1 SGHRS and CDR2 YFSETQ. V lost 0 bases, J lost 1 base, and 5 bases lay in between. The CDR3 has 15 amino acids. CDR3 sequence (DNA): TGCGCCAGCAGCTTGGCCGAGTCTGGGGCCAACGTCCTGACTTTC. This codes for CASSLAESGANVLTF.

Many counts were recorded for this clonotype. The chain links TRBV4-3 to TRBJ1-1; D is perhaps TRBD1 (6 bases). CDR1 and CDR2 from the germline V gene are LGHNA and YSLEER. The CDR3 contains 14 residues. V lost 2 bases and J lost 5, with 12 bases in between. The CDR3 coding sequence is TGCGCCAGCAGCCAACTTCAGGGGTTAACTGAAGCTTTCTTT. It yields the protein CASSQLQGLTEAFF.

The J gene is TRBJ2-3, the V gene TRBV7-2; 7 positions match TRBD2. The CDR3 loop spans 15 amino acids. Germline CDR1 and CDR2: SGHTA and FQGNSA. V gave up 5 bases and J gave up 5 bases; unmatched junction bases: 10. Here the CDR3 DNA reads TGTGCCAGCAGCCGGATAGGACTAGGAGAAGATACGCAGTATTTT. Translated, it gives CASSRIGLGEDTQYF.